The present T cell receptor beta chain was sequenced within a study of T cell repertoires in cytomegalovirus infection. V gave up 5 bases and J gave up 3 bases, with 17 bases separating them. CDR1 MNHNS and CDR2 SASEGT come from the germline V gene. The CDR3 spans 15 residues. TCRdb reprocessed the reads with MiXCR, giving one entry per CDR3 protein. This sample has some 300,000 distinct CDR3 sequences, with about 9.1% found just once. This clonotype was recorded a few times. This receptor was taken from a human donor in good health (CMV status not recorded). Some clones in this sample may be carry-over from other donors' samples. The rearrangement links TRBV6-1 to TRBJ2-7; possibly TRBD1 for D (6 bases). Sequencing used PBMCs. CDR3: CASSLGQGSLYEQYF. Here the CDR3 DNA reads TGTGCCAGCAGTCTGGGGCAGGGGTCCCTCTACGAGCAGTACTTC.